Below, 8 T cell receptor beta chains from the same sample are listed, as sequenced in a study of T cells in tuberculosis. Using immunoSEQ multiplex PCR, the repertoire was profiled, and TCRdb retains in-frame clones only, with some absent. The table records 30,000 to 40,000 clones, roughly 97% of them present only once. Sequences were obtained from PBMCs. These receptors were collected from a donor between 10 and 35 years old with latent tuberculosis or without tuberculosis infection.

V is TRBV4-2 and J is TRBJ1-5; D perhaps matches TRBD1 (5 bases). Germline V gene lookup returns CDR1 LGHNA and CDR2 YNFKEQ. The CDR3 consists of 17 residues. V lost 0 bases, J lost 8 bases, and 20 bases lay in between. The chain's CDR3 is CASSQDLGQGGIEPQHF. The CDR3 DNA sequence: TGTGCCAGCAGCCAAGATCTTGGGCAGGGCGGTATAGAGCCCCAGCATTTT.

V usage is TRBV7-2 and J usage is TRBJ1-2, with D possibly being TRBD1 (6 bases). CDR1 SGHTA and CDR2 FQGNSA come from the germline V gene. The V end was cut by 3 bases, the J end by 2 bases, with 10 bases between. This CDR3 region has 14 residues. DNA for the CDR3: TGTGCCAGCAGCTTCTCCCAGGGGAACTATGGCTACACCTTC. It encodes CASSFSQGNYGYTF.

The chain is built from TRBV5-1 and TRBJ2-5, with 7 bases that match TRBD1. J gave up 2 bases and V 2 bases, and 6 bases lay outside the gene matches. The CDR3 has 15 amino acids. Germline lookup yields CDR1 SGHRS and CDR2 YFSETQ. DNA of the CDR3: TGCGCCAGCAGCTTCCCGGCAGGGGGACAAGAGACCCAGTACTTC. Translated: CASSFPAGGQETQYF.

The rearrangement joins TRBV5-1 to TRBJ1-5; D call uncertain. Looked up from germline, CDR1 is SGHRS and CDR2 is YFSETQ. Between the trimmed V and J ends, which lost 3 bases and 0 bases, there was a span of 13 bases. The CDR3 extends over 16 amino acids. The CDR3: CASSSPGQISNQPQHF. In DNA, the CDR3 is TGCGCCAGCAGCTCCCCTGGGCAGATTAGCAATCAGCCCCAGCATTTT.

The rearrangement uses TRBV19 and TRBJ2-5, with a tentative D call TRBD1 (6 bases). This CDR3 comprises 14 residues. The germline gives CDR1 LNHDA, CDR2 SQIVND (reference sequence). V lost 3 bases to trimming and J lost 4 bases, with 12 bases between them. This CDR3 is CASSIRGFRETQYF. CDR3 DNA: TGTGCCAGTAGTATTAGGGGGTTCCGAGAGACCCAGTACTTC.

The V and J genes are TRBV5-6 and TRBJ2-4, with 9 bases aligning to TRBD1. Germline lookup yields CDR1 SGHDT and CDR2 YYEEEE. The CDR3 is made up of 15 amino acids. The J segment lost 8 bases and the V segment lost 2 bases, leaving 8 bases of the junction unmatched. The CDR3 DNA follows: TGTGCCAGCAGCTTCCGGGGACAGGGAAACGACATTCAGTACTTC. Translating gives CASSFRGQGNDIQYF.

The chain uses TRBV7-8 and TRBJ1-3; D is ambiguous. CDR3 length equals 13 residues. Per the germline V gene, CDR1 is SGHVS and CDR2 is FQNEAQ. V lost 1 base and J lost 9, with 10 bases in between. The CDR3 loop reads CASSLVQEGTIYF. Here the CDR3 DNA reads TGTGCCAGCAGCTTAGTTCAGGAGGGCACCATATATTTT.

This chain connects TRBV4-2 to TRBJ1-1; a weak D match, TRBD1 (6 bases). Germline V gives CDR1 LGHNA, CDR2 YNFKEQ. Trimming pared 0 bases from V and 1 base from J, leaving 12 bases between. The CDR3 spans 16 residues. CDR3 DNA: TGTGCCAGCAGCCAAGAGAAAGACAGGCCGAACACTGAAGCTTTCTTT. Translating it yields CASSQEKDRPNTEAFF.